What follows is one T cell receptor beta chain and its context. Its antigen has not been determined. No clone much larger than this one lies a single base away; base qualities are absent. TCR libraries were built from roughly 370 ng RNA with the Immunoverse kit, using molecular barcoded adaptors covering alpha/delta and beta/gamma chains. TCR library preparation was performed with the same RNA that was used for transcriptome sequencing. An Illumina HiSeq 4000 with 2 x 150 cycles was used to sequence the TCR libraries. The authors' pipeline ran thus. TCR reads were aligned to human V, D, J and C references and assembled into CDR3 clonotypes with MiXCR, including quality filtering and error correction. The tcR package in R was used for analysis of clonotype counts and gene usage diversity. Raw mapping reads were checked after the RNA-seq reads had been mapped by STAR aligner version 2.5.3a onto the human GRCh37 genome. To test the effect of sequencing depth on detected clonotypes, IR-seq fastq files were randomly downsampled using Seqtk 1.3. TCRdb took the public reads, trimmed them with fastp at Q25, ran MiXCR for clone calling and kept in-frame beta chains. Here each entry gathers all rows of one CDR3 protein and keeps the most common genes and DNA. These V and J calls rely on TCRdb rather than the paper's analysis. Present in this sample are more than 100,000 distinct CDR3 sequences, around 14% of which were seen just once. 8% to 9% of the sample belongs to the ten largest clones.

The sample originates from a study of read filtering for tumor transcriptome and immune sequencing (dated by TCRdb to 2018 to 2021). The study in broad terms: The cohort consisted of about 18 male and some 15 female patients, with a mean age of approximately 70 years and an age range of about 40 to 90. By revised international staging, eight or nine patients were R-ISS I, some 16 were R-ISS II and 6 or 7 were R-ISS III. Per sample, about 4.05 to 10.27 million TCR-region mapped reads were obtained with IR-seq, compared with only roughly 80 to 1,300 with RNA-seq. The study compared TCR repertoires from targeted immune repertoire sequencing and bulk whole-transcriptome sequencing run on the same bone marrow samples. After DNase treatment, whole-transcriptome libraries were prepared with the TruSeq RNA Access Library Prep Kit. A main aim was a read-filtering strategy for immune repertoire data, specifically whether clonotypes supported by a single read should be removed.

Bone marrow was sampled from every patient at the time of active disease. Ficoll-Hypaque density gradient centrifugation was used to isolate the bone marrow mononuclear cells. To remove myeloma plasma cells, the cells were labeled with CD138 magnetic microbeads on a MACS separator, and CD138-negative cells were then collected by negative selection. Purity of the isolated cells was checked by flow cytometry on an Attune NxT using CD138 antibodies. Total RNA was extracted using TRIzol reagent and was quantified on a NanoDrop spectrophotometer. Paired RNA-seq and IR-seq were performed on the CD138-negative bone marrow sample of each patient. Study-wide conclusions, independent of this receptor: Rather than purified T cells, the sorted CD138-negative fraction was a mixed bone marrow immune population. Clonotypes were captured by IR-seq at much higher depth and more reliably than by RNA-seq, and smaller IR-seq throughput was sufficient for identification of most shared clonotypes. In IR-seq, single-read clonotypes were roughly 82% of clonotypes but approximately 4% of total reads; in RNA-seq they were 74.6% of clonotypes and 35% to 55% of reads. Removing single-read clonotypes increased the correlation between IR-seq and RNA-seq shared clonotype proportions.

The CDR3 contains 14 residues, cysteine and phenylalanine counted. Only the CDR3 region is kept as DNA, spanning 42 bases read in frame from base 1. Based on the germline V gene, the CDR1 and CDR2 sequences are MDHEN and SYDVKM. Relative to germline, V is 4 bases shorter and J is 0 bases shorter, with 7 bases between their ends. The rearrangement joined TRBV28 to TRBJ1-3, with no D gene named confidently. Specimen: a population of CD138-negative cells sorted from bone marrow. The cell subset or site label, as the study defines it: bone marrow mononuclear cells depleted of CD138+ plasma/myeloma cells by negative magnetic selection. This receptor was taken from a donor at least 40 years old with multiple myeloma. The sequence in DNA is TGTGCCAGCAGTTCCTGGGGCTCTGGAAACACCATATATTTT. This translates into CASSSWGSGNTIYF.